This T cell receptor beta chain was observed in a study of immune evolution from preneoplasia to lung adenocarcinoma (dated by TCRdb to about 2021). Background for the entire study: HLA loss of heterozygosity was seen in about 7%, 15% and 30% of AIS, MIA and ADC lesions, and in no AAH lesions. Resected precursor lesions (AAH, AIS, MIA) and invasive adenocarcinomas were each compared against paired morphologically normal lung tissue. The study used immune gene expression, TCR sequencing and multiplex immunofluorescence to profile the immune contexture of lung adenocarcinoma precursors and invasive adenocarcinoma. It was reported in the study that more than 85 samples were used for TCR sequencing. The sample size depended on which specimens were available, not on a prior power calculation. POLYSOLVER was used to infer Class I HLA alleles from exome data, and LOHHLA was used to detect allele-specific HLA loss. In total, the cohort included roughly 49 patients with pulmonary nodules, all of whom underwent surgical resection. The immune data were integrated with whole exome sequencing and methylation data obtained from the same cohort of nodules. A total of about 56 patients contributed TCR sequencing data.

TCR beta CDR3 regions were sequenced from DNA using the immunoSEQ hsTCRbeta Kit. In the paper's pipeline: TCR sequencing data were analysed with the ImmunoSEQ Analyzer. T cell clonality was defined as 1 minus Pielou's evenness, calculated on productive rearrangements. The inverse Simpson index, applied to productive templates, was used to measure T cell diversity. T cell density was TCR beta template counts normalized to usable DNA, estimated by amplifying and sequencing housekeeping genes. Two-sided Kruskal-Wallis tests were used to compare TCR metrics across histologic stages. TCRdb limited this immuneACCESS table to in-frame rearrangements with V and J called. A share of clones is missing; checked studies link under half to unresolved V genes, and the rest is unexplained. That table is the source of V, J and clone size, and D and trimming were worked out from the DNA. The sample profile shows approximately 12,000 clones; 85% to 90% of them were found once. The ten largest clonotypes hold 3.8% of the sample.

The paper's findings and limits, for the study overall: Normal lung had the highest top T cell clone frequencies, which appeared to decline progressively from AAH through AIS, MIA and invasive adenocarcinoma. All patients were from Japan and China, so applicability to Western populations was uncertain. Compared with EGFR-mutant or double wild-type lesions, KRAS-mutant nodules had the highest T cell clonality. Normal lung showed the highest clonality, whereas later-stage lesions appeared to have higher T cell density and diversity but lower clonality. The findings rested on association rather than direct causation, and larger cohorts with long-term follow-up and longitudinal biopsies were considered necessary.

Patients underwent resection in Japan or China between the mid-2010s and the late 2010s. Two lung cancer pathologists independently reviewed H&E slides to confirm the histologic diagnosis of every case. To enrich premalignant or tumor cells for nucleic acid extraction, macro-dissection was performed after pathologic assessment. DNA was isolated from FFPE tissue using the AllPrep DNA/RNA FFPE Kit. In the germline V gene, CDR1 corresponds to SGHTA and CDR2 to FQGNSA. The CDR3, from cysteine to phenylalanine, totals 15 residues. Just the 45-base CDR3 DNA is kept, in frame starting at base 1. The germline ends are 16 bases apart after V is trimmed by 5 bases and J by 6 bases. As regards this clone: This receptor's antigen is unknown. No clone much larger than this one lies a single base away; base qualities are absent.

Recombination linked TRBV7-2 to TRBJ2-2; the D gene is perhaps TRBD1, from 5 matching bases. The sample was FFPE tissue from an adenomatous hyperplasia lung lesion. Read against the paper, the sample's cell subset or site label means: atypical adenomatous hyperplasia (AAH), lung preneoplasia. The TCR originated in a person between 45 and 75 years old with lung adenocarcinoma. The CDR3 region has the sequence CASSPLVQGAGELFF. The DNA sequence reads TGTGCCAGCAGCCCTCTAGTGCAGGGCGCCGGGGAGCTGTTTTTT.